The TCR beta chain described here comes from a study of post-analysis software for immune sequencing data. Whole-study context: Recorded subtypes: relapsing-remitting, secondary progressive, progressive-relapsing; some patients unannotated.

The CDR3 is made up of 14 amino acids. The germline V and J ends were trimmed by 3 bases and 2 bases, with 11 bases remaining between them. In germline, CDR1 is MDHEN, CDR2 SYDVKM. The study's findings and limits: Compared against controls, patients with multiple sclerosis displayed significantly lower normalized Chao1 diversity. Five TRBV segments, including TRBV5-6, TRBV5-1 and TRBV20-1, were more frequent in patients than controls.

The authors incorporated unique molecular identifiers into the TCR beta cDNA libraries. Starting from approximately 1 to 10 million T cells, the study yielded about half a million cDNA molecules. From the PCR reads, TCRdb called clonotypes with MiXCR, one entry per CDR3 protein. The sample yields about 770,000 distinct CDR3 sequences, 40% to 55% seen once. With regard to this clonotype: The antigen remains unidentified.

V usage is TRBV28 and J usage is TRBJ2-7; no firm D call. The TCR was taken from a girl between 10 and 17 years old with multiple sclerosis. Sequencing input: blood. CDR3 protein: CASSFPADPYEQYF. The CDR3 DNA reads TGTGCCAGCAGTTTCCCGGCGGATCCCTACGAGCAGTACTTC.